A selection of T cell receptor beta chains follows, all from one sample in a study of shared clonotypes between healthy human individuals. The data were produced by immunoSEQ multiplex PCR, yet TCRdb's version contains in-frame clones alone and is incomplete. The data show about 490,000 clones, around 80% seen once. Sequencing was done on a sample of PBMCs. The origin of the receptors is a woman between 40 and 50 years old in good health. Some clones in this sample may be carry-over from other donors' samples. The CDR3 runs from the conserved cysteine through the conserved F or W. The order of the fields is V gene, clone size, D gene, J gene, CDR3 DNA, CDR3 protein. The D gene is left open where the match is weak. Size tells how often a clone was seen (once, few, many) or the class of an expanded clone, and some rows leave it out.

>TRBV30|NA|NA|TRBJ2-7
TGTGCCTGGGCACCTGAACGGGACACCGGCCTGCTCTTC
CAWAPERDTGLLF
>TRBV19|once|NA|TRBJ2-7
TGTGCCAGTAGTATGACTCCTAGCTACGAGCAGTACTTC
CASSMTPSYEQYF
>TRBV9|few|TRBD2|TRBJ2-7
TGTGCCAGCAGCGTAGATAGCGGGGGTAGCTCCTACGAGCAGTACTTC
CASSVDSGGSSYEQYF
>TRBV9|NA|NA|TRBJ1-1
TGTGCCAGCAGCATGGCCCGGAACACTGAAGCTTTCTTT
CASSMARNTEAFF
>TRBV6-6|once|TRBD1|TRBJ2-3
TGTGCCAGCAGTAACGACAGGGCGCAGGGTACGCAGTATTTT
CASSNDRAQGTQYF
>TRBV5-4|NA|NA|TRBJ1-2
TGTGCCAGCAGCCCGGTGAAGGGGGGGGGCTATGGCTACACCTTC
CASSPVKGGGYGYTF
>TRBV7-9|many|NA|TRBJ2-2
TGTGCCAGCAGGGCGATGGAGACCGGGGAGCTGTTTTTT
CASRAMETGELFF
>TRBV4-1|NA|NA|TRBJ2-7
TGCGCCAGCAGCCGGGGTCTGGCGGCCCTTTACGAGCAGTACTTC
CASSRGLAALYEQYF
>TRBV29-1|NA|NA|TRBJ2-2
TGCGGCGTTCACAGGGATGCCGGGGAGCTGTTTTTT
CGVHRDAGELFF
>TRBV5-1|NA|TRBD2|TRBJ2-7
TGCGCCAGCAGCTCCGGACTAGCGGGGGTCTACGAGCAGTACTTC
CASSSGLAGVYEQYF
>TRBV11-2|NA|NA|TRBJ2-3
TGTGCCAGCAGCTCCTCAATACAACTAGATACGCAGTATTTT
CASSSSIQLDTQYF
>TRBV5-4|NA|NA|TRBJ2-4
TGTGCCAGCAGCTTGGATGTGGGGGACATTCAGTACTTC
CASSLDVGDIQYF
>TRBV27|NA|NA|TRBJ2-7
TGTGCCAGCAGTTTCCGGCCCTATGCCCCCTACGAGCAGTACTTC
CASSFRPYAPYEQYF
>TRBV28|NA|TRBD1|TRBJ1-4
TGTGCCAGCAGTCGGACAGGGACCATAACCTATGAAACACTGTTTTTT
CASSRTGTITYETLFF
>TRBV7-3|once|TRBD2|TRBJ2-1
TGTGCCAGCAGCTTAAGGGCCGGGACTAGCGGGACGAATGAGCAGTTCTTC
CASSLRAGTSGTNEQFF
>TRBV10-1|many|NA|TRBJ2-2
TGCGCCAGCAGTCTCAGGATCGGGGAGCTGTTTTTT
CASSLRIGELFF
>TRBV2|few|TRBD1|TRBJ1-1
TGTGCCAGCAGTGAATTCGGACAGGGGCCTATGAACACTGAAGCTTTCTTT
CASSEFGQGPMNTEAFF
>TRBV4-2|NA|NA|TRBJ1-1
TGTGCCAGCAGCCAAGAGTGGGACACTGAAGCTTTCTTT
CASSQEWDTEAFF
>TRBV27|NA|TRBD1|TRBJ1-1
TGTGCCAGCAGTTTATTCCCTTCTTGGACAGGACACAATGAAGCTTTCTTT
CASSLFPSWTGHNEAFF
>TRBV2|few|NA|TRBJ1-1
TGTGCCAGCAGTGGGTTGTTGAACACTGAAGCTTTCTTT
CASSGLLNTEAFF
>TRBV4-3|many|TRBD1|TRBJ2-3
TGCGCCAGCAGCCCAGGACAGGGGTACAGCGCAGATACGCAGTATTTT
CASSPGQGYSADTQYF
>TRBV18|NA|NA|TRBJ2-2
TGTGCCAGCTCCCCCACTTGGACGGACACCGGGGAGCTGTTTTTT
CASSPTWTDTGELFF
>TRBV27|NA|TRBD2|TRBJ2-2
TGTGCCAGCAGTTTAAGTGTTACTAGCGGTAACACCGGGGAGCTGTTTTTT
CASSLSVTSGNTGELFF
>TRBV5-4|NA|NA|TRBJ1-1
TGTGCCAGCAGCTTGGGCAAGCCGAACACTGAAGCTTTCTTT
CASSLGKPNTEAFF
>TRBV11-3|NA|TRBD2|TRBJ2-5
TGTGCCAGCAGCTTAGGGGCAGCGGGAGTGAGAGAGACCCAGTACTTC
CASSLGAAGVRETQYF
>TRBV5-1|NA|NA|TRBJ1-1
TGCGCCAGCAGCTTGGATATCTACACTGAAGCTTTCTTT
CASSLDIYTEAFF
>TRBV7-2|few|NA|TRBJ2-6
TGTGCCAGCACCCCGTGGACGGGTAGCTCTGGGGCCAACGTCCTGACTTTC
CASTPWTGSSGANVLTF
>TRBV7-3|few|NA|TRBJ1-6
TGTGCCAGCAGTCCCACCCCCAATTCACCCCTCCACTTT
CASSPTPNSPLHF
>TRBV7-3|NA|NA|TRBJ1-2
TGTGCCAGCAGCCTATCGTCCTCGGGACGGGGAAACTATGGCTACACCTTC
CASSLSSSGRGNYGYTF
>TRBV15|NA|TRBD1|TRBJ1-1
TGTGCCACCAGCAAAGGGACAGGGTTCGCTGAAGCTTTCTTT
CATSKGTGFAEAFF
>TRBV15|NA|NA|TRBJ1-5
TGTGCCACCAGCAGGAGCAATCAGCCCCAGCATTTT
CATSRSNQPQHF
>TRBV30|NA|TRBD2|TRBJ2-7
TGTGCCTGGAGTGGGCTAGCGGGAGGTCCGTACTTC
CAWSGLAGGPYF
>TRBV2|NA|NA|TRBJ1-5
TGTGCCAGCAATACCGGGGGGCATCAGCCCCAGCATTTT
CASNTGGHQPQHF
>TRBV28|few|TRBD1|TRBJ2-1
TGTGGGGGACAGAGAAACAATGAGCAGTTCTTC
CGGQRNNEQFF
>TRBV2|few|TRBD2|TRBJ2-2
TGTGCCAGCAGTGAGGGACTAGCGGGATTGGGCGGGGAGCTGTTTTTT
CASSEGLAGLGGELFF
>TRBV5-6|NA|TRBD1|TRBJ2-7
TGTGCCAGCATCCTGGCGGGACAGGCCCAGGACGAGCAGTACTTC
CASILAGQAQDEQYF